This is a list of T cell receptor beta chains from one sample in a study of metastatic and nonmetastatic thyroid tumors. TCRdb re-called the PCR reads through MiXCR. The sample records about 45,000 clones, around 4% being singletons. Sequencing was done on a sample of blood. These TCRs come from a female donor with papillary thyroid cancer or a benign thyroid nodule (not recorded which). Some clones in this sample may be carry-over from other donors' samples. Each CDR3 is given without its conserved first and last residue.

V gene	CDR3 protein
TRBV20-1	SARGTGDWHEQY
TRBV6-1	ASSFGTGGREQF
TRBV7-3	ASSVGDSPYGYT
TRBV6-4	ARVRVRWDTQY
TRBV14	ASSQATGGSEQF
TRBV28	ASSFDRGRKAF
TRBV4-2	ASSQDSGSSYEQY
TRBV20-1	SARAGGRETQY
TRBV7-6	ASSSTGGSYNEQF
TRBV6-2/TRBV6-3	ASSPDRREAF
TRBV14	ASSQDETQY
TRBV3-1	ASSVGLASKTQY
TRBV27	ASQGRGGNQPQH
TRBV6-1	ASSEGVRVSGANVLT
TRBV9	ASSGDVNTEAF
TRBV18	ASSPRPGGAGTDTQY
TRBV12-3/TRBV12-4	ASTNGDRGETQY
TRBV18	ASSLTSTDTQY
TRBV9	ASSVAARAEGGNTQF
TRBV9	ASSVGGGTGNEQF
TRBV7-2	ASSLAPTGMNTEAF
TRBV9	ASSDTFSWSETDTHY
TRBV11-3	ASSIEQGRDGYT
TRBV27	ASSLYSGSTDTQY
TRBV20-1	SASPRAAGELF
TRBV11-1	ASNYSGSSANEQF
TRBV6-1	ASSAGRLQETQY
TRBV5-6	ASSYLGGQSIGTEAF
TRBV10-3	AISEGHRHEKLF
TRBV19	ASSAMASGRVTDTQY
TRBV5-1	ASSLYPVSSGNTIY